Each of the 24 T cell receptor beta chains below was sequenced from the same sample in a study of control samples from healthy donors and cancer patients. Data came from immunoSEQ multiplex PCR; TCRdb stores just in-frame clones and leaves some out. In the table there are roughly 150,000 clones, roughly 93% of which are singletons. Sequencing used blood. These receptors all stem from a man between 18 and 35 years old in good health.

V gene TRBV24-1 combines with J gene TRBJ2-4, with D possibly matching TRBD1 (5 bases). The CDR3 totals 12 residues. In germline, CDR1 is KGHDR, CDR2 SFDVKD. CDR3 DNA: TGTGGGCTGGGGCTAGCCAAAAACATTCAGTACTTC. Its translation is CGLGLAKNIQYF.

This chain uses TRBV11-1 with TRBJ2-1; D remains ambiguous. V lost 4 bases and J 8 bases, leaving 12 bases between the germline ends. This CDR3 has 13 amino acids. Germline V gene data show CDR1 as SGHAT and CDR2 as FQDESV (reference sequence). The CDR3 DNA sequence: TGTGCCAGCAGCTATACTACAAACGATGAGCAGTTCTTC. It translates to CASSYTTNDEQFF.

The chain is built from TRBV14 and TRBJ1-1, with D unresolved. The CDR3 loop spans 14 amino acids. Trimming removed 2 bases at V and 4 bases at J, with 11 bases between. CDR1 is SGHDN and CDR2 is FVKESK in the germline V gene. CDR3 sequence reads: CASSQRAVFTEAFF. The DNA of the CDR3 is TGTGCCAGCAGCCAAAGGGCGGTCTTCACTGAAGCTTTCTTT.

V is TRBV23-1 and J is TRBJ2-7; TRBD1 aligns across 7 bases. TRBV23-1 is sorted into the ORF group, with uncertain function. The CDR3 spans 15 residues. Germline trimming cut 0 bases from V and 8 bases from J; bases unmatched to any gene: 10. As DNA, the CDR3 is TGCGCCAGCAGTCAATCCGGGACAGACCTCCTTCAGCAGTACTTC. It specifies CASSQSGTDLLQQYF.

This clone appeared once. This sequence joins TRBV5-1 and TRBJ2-7; TRBD1 agrees at 7 bases. This CDR3 is 15 amino acids long. The J segment lost 4 bases and the V segment lost 2 bases, leaving 9 bases of the junction unmatched. Germline-derived CDR1 and CDR2 are SGHRS and YFSETQ. CDR3 sequence (DNA): TGCGCCAGCAGCTTAGGATTAACAGGGGATTACGAGCAGTACTTC. Translation: CASSLGLTGDYEQYF.

This clone was seen only once. The chain couples TRBV6-5 to TRBJ1-3; 7 bases are a match to TRBD1. Germline CDR1 reads MNHEY; CDR2 reads SVGAGI. The J segment lost 4 bases and the V segment lost 6 bases, leaving 6 bases of the junction unmatched. CDR3 length: 14 amino acids. DNA of the CDR3: TGTGCCAGCAGGACCACAGGGGTCGGAAACACCATATATTTT. Encoded protein: CASRTTGVGNTIYF.

The chain has TRBV7-8 and TRBJ2-4; no definite D call. This CDR3 comprises 16 residues. Per the germline V gene, CDR1 is SGHVS and CDR2 is FQNEAQ. Trimming removed 1 base at V and 2 bases at J, with 12 bases between. The CDR3: CASSLEGLGPKNIQYF. The DNA of the CDR3 is TGTGCCAGCAGCTTAGAGGGTTTGGGTCCCAAAAACATTCAGTACTTC.

The chain links TRBV6-5 to TRBJ2-5; unclear D gene. The CDR3 extends over 16 amino acids. Germline V gene sequence: CDR1 MNHEY, CDR2 SVGAGI. Trimming removed 2 bases at V and 4 bases at J, with 17 bases between. CDR3: CASSYGQAKGGETQYF. Here the CDR3 DNA reads TGTGCCAGCAGTTACGGGCAGGCCAAAGGCGGAGAGACCCAGTACTTC.

This chain links TRBV27 with TRBJ2-7; TRBD1 is a possible D gene (5 bases). Germline-derived CDR1 and CDR2 are MNHEY and SMNVEV (reference sequence). The V gene lost 3 bases and the J gene lost 3 bases, with 27 bases spanning the gap. The CDR3 length is 19 residues. The DNA for the CDR3 is TGTGCCAGCAGTTTTACAGGACCGTCCTTGCGACCCCGCGACTACGAGCAGTACTTC. Translating gives CASSFTGPSLRPRDYEQYF.

The V call is TRBV11-3, the J call TRBJ2-3; 7 nucleotides align to TRBD1. The CDR3 consists of 14 residues. CDR1 is SGHNT and CDR2 is YENEEA in the germline V gene. Germline trimming cut 4 bases from V and 6 bases from J; bases unmatched to any gene: 7. The CDR3 sequence is CASSYNRGGDTQYF. CDR3 sequence (DNA): TGTGCCAGCAGCTATAACAGGGGTGGGGATACGCAGTATTTT.

The chain employs TRBV4-3 and TRBJ2-1; D might be TRBD1 (5 bases). Per germline, CDR1 LGHNA and CDR2 YSLEER. The V gene lost 1 base and the J gene lost 4 bases, with 17 bases spanning the gap. The CDR3 has 17 amino acids. CDR3 sequence: CASSQAWGGDFYNEQFF. For the CDR3, the DNA is TGCGCCAGCAGCCAAGCCTGGGGCGGAGACTTTTACAATGAGCAGTTCTTC.

This clone was observed a single time. The chain uses TRBV6-5 and TRBJ2-7; D is possibly TRBD1 (5 bases). Germline V gene sequence: CDR1 MNHEY, CDR2 SVGAGI. Trimming pared 5 bases from V and 4 bases from J, leaving 12 bases between. This CDR3 comprises 13 residues. The CDR3 loop is CASSPNRQYEQYF. The DNA of the CDR3 is TGTGCCAGCAGTCCGAATAGACAGTACGAGCAGTACTTC.

The chain combines TRBV2 with TRBJ1-4, with 8 positions matching TRBD1. V shed 7 bases, J shed 7 bases, and the junction held 11 bases outside the gene matches. The CDR3 consists of 15 residues. Germline V gene sequence: CDR1 SNHLY, CDR2 FYNNEI. The CDR3 region is CASKETGAFIEKLFF. The CDR3 DNA sequence: TGTGCCAGCAAGGAGACAGGGGCATTTATTGAAAAACTGTTTTTT.

This chain links TRBV28 with TRBJ2-1, with TRBD2 identical over 9 bases. The germline CDR1 and CDR2 sequences are MDHEN and SYDVKM. The CDR3 loop spans 15 amino acids. V was pared by 6 bases and J by 2 bases, with 5 bases of the junction left unmatched. Here the CDR3 DNA reads TGTGCCAGCAGGTATAGCGGGGGCCCCTACAATGAGCAGTTCTTC. This translates into CASRYSGGPYNEQFF.

The chain carries TRBV11-3 and TRBJ2-1; D is perhaps TRBD1 (6 bases). Between the trimmed V and J ends, which lost 1 base and 7 bases, there was a span of 17 bases. Germline CDR1 and CDR2: SGHNT and YENEEA. The CDR3 has 16 residues. The CDR3 reads CASSLVDTQGFNEQFF. In nucleotides, the CDR3 is TGTGCCAGCAGCTTAGTGGACACCCAGGGGTTTAATGAGCAGTTCTTC.

The rearrangement links TRBV10-2 to TRBJ1-1; the match to TRBD1 covers 7 bases. V was pared by 7 bases and J by 2 bases, with 7 bases of the junction left unmatched. The CDR3 runs 14 residues. Germline V gene lookup returns CDR1 WSHSY and CDR2 SAAADI. The CDR3 loop reads CASTQGGVNTEAFF. CDR3 DNA sequence: TGCGCCAGCACCCAGGGGGGGGTAAACACTGAAGCTTTCTTT.

CDR3 DNA: TGTGCCAGCAGTTTATCCCTCCAGATGAACACTGAAGCTTTCTTT. Protein: CASSLSLQMNTEAFF. V usage is TRBV27 and J usage is TRBJ1-1; D remains unclear. Trimming stripped 0 bases from V and 0 bases from J, with 8 bases between. This CDR3 is 15 amino acids long. CDR1 and CDR2 from the germline V gene are MNHEY and SMNVEV (reference sequence).

The chain carries TRBV28 and TRBJ1-4, with 9 bases matching TRBD1. CDR3 length equals 16 residues. From germline, CDR1 is MDHEN and CDR2 SYDVKM. V gave up 5 bases and J gave up 3 bases; unmatched junction bases: 7. The CDR3 protein is CASSLRDRASNEKLFF. DNA for the CDR3: TGTGCCAGCAGTCTTCGGGACAGGGCTTCTAATGAAAAACTGTTTTTT.

The genes are TRBV9 and TRBJ1-2, with D maybe TRBD1 (6 bases). The CDR3 loop spans 16 amino acids. CDR1 SGDLS and CDR2 YYNGEE come from the germline V gene. Trimming removed 0 bases at V and 8 bases at J, with 20 bases between. The CDR3 here is CASSVARGGGGDGYTF. The CDR3 DNA reads as TGTGCCAGCAGCGTAGCACGTGGGGGCGGGGGCGACGGCTACACCTTC.

J is TRBJ2-1 and V is TRBV19; D perhaps matches TRBD1 (6 bases). The CDR3 sequence is 15 residues long. The V gene lost 4 bases and the J gene lost 1 base, with 11 bases spanning the gap. The germline gives CDR1 LNHDA, CDR2 SQIVND (reference sequence). The CDR3 DNA follows: TGTGCCAGTAGTAGCAGGGGACGGTCCTACAATGAGCAGTTCTTC. Protein: CASSSRGRSYNEQFF. The complete variable domain, with remaining parts taken from reference TRBV19 and TRBJ2-1, reads DGGITQSPKYLFRKEGQNVTLSCEQNLNHDAMYWYRQDPGQGLRLIYYSQIVNDFQKGDIAEGYSVSREKKESFPLTVTSAQKNPTAFYLCASSSRGRSYNEQFFGPGTRLTVL.

The chain couples TRBV18 to TRBJ2-6, with 9 bases lining up with TRBD1. The ends lost 1 base at V and 0 bases at J; junction bases unmatched: 16. The CDR3 sequence is 22 residues long. Germline V gene data show CDR1 as KGHSH and CDR2 as LQKENI. The CDR3 loop reads CASSPRSDRGPPFNSGANVLTF. CDR3 nucleotides: TGTGCCAGCTCACCACGTTCGGACAGGGGCCCACCTTTCAACTCTGGGGCCAACGTCCTGACTTTC. The whole variable domain, remainder taken from reference TRBV18 and TRBJ2-6, is NAGVMQNPRHLVRRRGQEARLRCSPMKGHSHVYWYRQLPEEGLKFMVYLQKENIIDESGMPKERFSAEFPKEGPSILRIQQVVRGDSAAYFCASSPRSDRGPPFNSGANVLTFGAGSRLTVL.

The chain joins TRBV23-1 to TRBJ1-5; D perhaps matches TRBD1 (5 bases). TRBV23-1 is assigned to the ORF class and has an uncertain function. The CDR3 length is 14 residues. V gave up 10 bases and J gave up 7 bases, with 20 bases separating them. The CDR3 bases are TGCGCCACTCCAGGGTCTCGGTCTATCCAGCCCCAGCATTTT. This codes for CATPGSRSIQPQHF.

The chain links TRBV4-1 to TRBJ1-2, with a tentative D call TRBD1 (5 bases). V gave up 4 bases and J gave up 10 bases, with 16 bases separating them. Germline CDR1 is MGHRA and CDR2 is YSYEKL. This CDR3 is 13 amino acids long. CDR3 protein: CASSPGTVGSYTF. CDR3 coding DNA: TGCGCCAGCAGCCCCGGGACGGTCGGTTCCTACACCTTC.

V gene TRBV5-6 combines with J gene TRBJ1-1; no firm D call. Germline assignment: CDR1 SGHDT and CDR2 YYEEEE. Trimming pared 0 bases from V and 8 bases from J, leaving 11 bases between. The CDR3 has 13 residues. This chain's CDR3 is CASSLEGRGEAFF. The CDR3 nucleotides are TGTGCCAGCAGCTTGGAAGGGCGTGGGGAAGCTTTCTTT. The complete variable domain, with remaining parts taken from reference TRBV5-6 and TRBJ1-1, reads DAGVTQSPTHLIKTRGQQVTLRCSPKSGHDTVSWYQQALGQGPQFIFQYYEEEERQRGNFPDRFSGHQFPNYSSELNVNALLLGDSALYLCASSLEGRGEAFFGQGTRLTVV.